This entry describes one T cell receptor (beta chain). The ends lost 5 bases at V and 5 bases at J; junction bases unmatched: 21. The CDR3 covers 18 residues. Germline CDR1 and CDR2: DFQATT and SNEGSKA (reference sequence). This specimen belongs to a study of T and B cells in COVID-19 patients. TRB rearrangements were amplified by multiplex PCR with BIOMED2 TRB-A/B primers. TCRdb itself ran the multiplex PCR reads through MiXCR, one entry per CDR3 protein. Of 3,300 or so distinct CDR3 sequences listed, around 20% are singletons. From blood, about 240-550 ng of genomic DNA served as TRB template. The sample was blood. This clonotype was obtained from a human donor with active COVID-19. The rearrangement links TRBV20-1 to TRBJ2-3; 8 bases are shared with TRBD2. The CDR3 bases are TGCAGTGCTCAAAGAGCGTCGAGCGGGGGAGGGGTGGAAGATACGCAGTATTTT. Translating it yields CSAQRASSGGGVEDTQYF.